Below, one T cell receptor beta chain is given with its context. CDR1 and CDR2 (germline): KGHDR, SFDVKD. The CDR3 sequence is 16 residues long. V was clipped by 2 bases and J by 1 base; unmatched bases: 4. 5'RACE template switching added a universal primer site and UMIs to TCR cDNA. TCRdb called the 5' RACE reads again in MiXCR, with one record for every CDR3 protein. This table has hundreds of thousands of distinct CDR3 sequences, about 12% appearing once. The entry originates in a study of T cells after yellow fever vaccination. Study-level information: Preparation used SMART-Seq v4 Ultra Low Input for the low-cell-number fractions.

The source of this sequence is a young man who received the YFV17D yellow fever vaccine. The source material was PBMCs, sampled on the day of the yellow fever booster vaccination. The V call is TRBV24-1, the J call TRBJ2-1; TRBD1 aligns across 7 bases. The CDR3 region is CATSDSGTESYNEQFF. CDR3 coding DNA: TGTGCCACCAGTGATTCCGGGACAGAGTCCTACAATGAGCAGTTCTTC.